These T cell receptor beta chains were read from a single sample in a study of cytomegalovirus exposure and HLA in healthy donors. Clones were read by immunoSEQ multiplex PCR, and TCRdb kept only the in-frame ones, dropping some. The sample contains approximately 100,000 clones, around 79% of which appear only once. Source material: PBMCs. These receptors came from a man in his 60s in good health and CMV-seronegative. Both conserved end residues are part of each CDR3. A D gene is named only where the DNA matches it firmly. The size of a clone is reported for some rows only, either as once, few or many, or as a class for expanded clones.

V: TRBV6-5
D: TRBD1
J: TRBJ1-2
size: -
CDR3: CASSYGQGDGYTF
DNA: TGTGCCAGCAGTTACGGACAGGGGGATGGCTACACCTTC

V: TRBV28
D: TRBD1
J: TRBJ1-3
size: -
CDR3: CASRQGAIGNTIYF
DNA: TGTGCCAGCAGACAGGGGGCCATAGGAAACACCATATATTTT

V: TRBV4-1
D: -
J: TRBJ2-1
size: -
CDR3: CASSQGARDYNEQFF
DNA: TGCGCCAGCAGCCAAGGAGCCAGGGATTACAATGAGCAGTTCTTC

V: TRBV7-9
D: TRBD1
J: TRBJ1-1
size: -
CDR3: CASSFTGGSTEAFF
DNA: TGTGCCAGCAGCTTTACAGGGGGCAGTACTGAAGCTTTCTTT

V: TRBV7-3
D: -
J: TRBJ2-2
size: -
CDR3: CASSFGANTGELFF
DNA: TGTGCCAGCAGCTTTGGGGCTAACACCGGGGAGCTGTTTTTT

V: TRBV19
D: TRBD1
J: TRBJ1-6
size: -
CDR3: CASRQGYNSPLHF
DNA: TGTGCCAGTAGACAGGGGTATAATTCACCCCTCCACTTT

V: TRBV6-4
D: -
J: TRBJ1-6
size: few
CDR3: CASSEDNNSPLHF
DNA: TGTGCCAGCAGTGAGGACAATAATTCACCCCTCCACTTT

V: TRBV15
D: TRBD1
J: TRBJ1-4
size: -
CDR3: CATSRVIGTGPFGELFF
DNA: TGTGCCACCAGCAGAGTAATTGGGACAGGTCCTTTTGGGGAACTGTTTTTT

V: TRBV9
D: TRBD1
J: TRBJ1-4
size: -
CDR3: CASSPRQGAFEKLFF
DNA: TGTGCCAGCAGCCCCCGACAGGGGGCTTTTGAAAAACTGTTTTTT

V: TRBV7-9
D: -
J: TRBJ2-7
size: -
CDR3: CASSLSYEQYF
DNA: TGTGCCAGCAGCCTATCCTACGAGCAGTACTTC

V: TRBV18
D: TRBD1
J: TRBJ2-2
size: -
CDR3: CASSPRGQGPMAGELFF
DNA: TGTGCCAGCTCACCGCGCGGACAGGGACCCATGGCCGGGGAGCTGTTTTTT